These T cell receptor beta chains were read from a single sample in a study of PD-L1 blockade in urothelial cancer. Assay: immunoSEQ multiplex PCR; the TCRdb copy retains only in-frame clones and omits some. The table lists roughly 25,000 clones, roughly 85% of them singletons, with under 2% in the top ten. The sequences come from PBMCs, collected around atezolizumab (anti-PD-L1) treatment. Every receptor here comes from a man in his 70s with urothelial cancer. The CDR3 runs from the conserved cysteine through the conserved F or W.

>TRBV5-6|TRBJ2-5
CASSLILRVKETQYF
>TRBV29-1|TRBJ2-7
CSVVGPGTAYEQYF
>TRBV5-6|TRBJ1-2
CASSLGQGARYGYTF
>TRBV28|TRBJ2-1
CASSPLGLVKGEQFF
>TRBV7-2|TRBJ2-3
CASSLSSGKGDTQYF
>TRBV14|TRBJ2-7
CASSQSASGNYEQYF
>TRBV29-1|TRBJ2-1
CSVGWSKSGKQFF
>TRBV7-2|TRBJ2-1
CASRNGRAGNEQFF
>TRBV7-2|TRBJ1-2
CASSSHYRGVGYGYTF
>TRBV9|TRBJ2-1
CASSLRLATESSSYNEQFF
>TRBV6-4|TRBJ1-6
CASSPSSYNSPLHF
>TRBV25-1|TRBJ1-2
CASSEYTLGAHYGYTF
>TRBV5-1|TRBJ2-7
CASSPGTHSYEQYF
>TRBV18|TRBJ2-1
CASSPPTGNNEQFF